This TCR beta chain appears in the sequencing data of a study of neurological immune-mediated disorders. Comment on this clonotype: The junction does not match germline at one end; this may be a read error.

Time point indicated: longitudinal time-point 3. From 2 million PBMCs stored at -80 C, the unsorted libraries were generated. CDR3 length: 13 residues. Germline V gene sequence: CDR1 SGHDT, CDR2 YYEEEE. TCRdb re-derived calls from the 5' RACE reads in MiXCR, one entry per CDR3 protein. This sample has 45,000 to 60,000 distinct CDR3 sequences, with more than 9.5% found just once. V and J are TRBV5-6 and TRBJ2-5; possibly TRBD2 for D (5 bases). The receptor was derived from a male donor with HTLV-1-associated myelopathy (HAM/TSP). The sequencing input was PBMCs. CDR3: CAGSGMASETQYF. The DNA of the CDR3 is TGTGCCGGCAGCGGAATGGCGTCCGAGACCCAGTACTTC.